The 22 T cell receptor beta chains below come from one sample, sequenced in a study of identical twins. A single record per CDR3 protein comes from TCRdb applying MiXCR to the 5' RACE reads. This table has more than 200,000 distinct CDR3 sequences, roughly 13% appearing once. Sequencing was done on a sample of memory (CD45RO+) T cells sorted from blood. The receptors stem from a young woman in good health.

In its sample, this clonotype was seen a few times. CDR3 sequence (DNA): TGCAGTGCTAGCACACAGGGGAAAGGGGTCTACAATGAGCAGTTCTTC. Translated: CSASTQGKGVYNEQFF. V gene TRBV20-1 combines with J gene TRBJ2-1; 7 bases fit TRBD1. Germline V gene lookup returns CDR1 DFQATT and CDR2 SNEGSKA (reference sequence). V dropped 3 bases and J dropped 3; count of bases not matched to a gene: 11. The CDR3 has 16 residues.

The J gene is TRBJ2-1, the V gene TRBV7-2; 9 bases agree with TRBD2. Germline CDR1 SGHTA, CDR2 FQGNSA. CDR3 length: 16 residues. Unmatched junction bases numbered 8, after V lost 5 bases and J lost 3 bases. This CDR3 is CASSPGGTSLYNEQFF. The CDR3 nucleotides read TGTGCCAGCAGCCCCGGTGGGACTAGCCTCTACAATGAGCAGTTCTTC.

This clonotype occurred many times. The chain employs TRBV6-5 and TRBJ1-2; D not certain. V was trimmed by 0 bases and J by 8 bases, leaving 10 bases between them. This CDR3 region has 13 residues. Germline V gene lookup returns CDR1 MNHEY and CDR2 SVGAGI. CDR3: CASSYSGPGGYTF. Written as DNA, the CDR3 is TGTGCCAGCAGTTACTCGGGTCCCGGCGGCTACACCTTC.

This clonotype has ten or more counts. The chain is built from TRBV5-6 and TRBJ2-7; perhaps TRBD2 as D (5 bases). Per germline, CDR1 SGHDT and CDR2 YYEEEE. The V end lost 1 base, the J end lost 4 bases, and 6 bases lay between the germline ends. The CDR3 consists of 12 residues. The CDR3 reads CASSLTRYEQYF. The CDR3 DNA follows: TGTGCCAGCAGCTTGACTAGGTACGAGCAGTACTTC.

The gene calls are TRBV6-1 and TRBJ1-4; D may be TRBD1 (5 bases). CDR1 MNHNS and CDR2 SASEGT come from the germline V gene. V lost 6 bases, J lost 5 bases, and 7 bases lay in between. This CDR3 contains 12 residues. The CDR3 sequence: CASRGLNEKLFF. DNA for the CDR3: TGTGCCAGCAGGGGGCTGAATGAAAAACTGTTTTTT.

This clonotype has a handful of counts. The J gene is TRBJ1-2, the V gene TRBV5-6; D unresolved. CDR3 size: 13 residues. Trimming removed 1 base from V and 6 bases from J, with 10 bases in between. Germline CDR1 is SGHDT and CDR2 is YYEEEE. CDR3 in DNA: TGTGCCAGCAGCTTGTTAGGGCTCGATGGCTACACCTTC. It codes for CASSLLGLDGYTF.

This clonotype turned up a few times. The V and J genes are TRBV27 and TRBJ2-1; 8 bases line up with TRBD1. This CDR3 contains 17 residues. Looked up from germline, CDR1 is MNHEY and CDR2 is SMNVEV (reference sequence). The V and J ends lost 6 bases and 7 bases, in that order; junction bases with no gene match: 17. CDR3 nucleotide sequence: TGTGCCAGCAGATCTAACGACAGGGGAGGTTGGTGGAATGAGCAGTTCTTC. It encodes CASRSNDRGGWWNEQFF.

This clonotype was observed a handful of times. The rearrangement joins TRBV5-1 to TRBJ1-6; D may be TRBD1 (5 bases). The V gene lost 0 bases and the J gene lost 8 bases, with 12 bases spanning the gap. CDR1 and CDR2 (germline): SGHRS, YFSETQ. The CDR3 spans 15 residues. CDR3 sequence reads: CASSLAAGGDSPLHF. The DNA of the CDR3 is TGCGCCAGCAGCTTGGCCGCCGGGGGGGATTCACCCCTCCACTTT. Full variable domain (outside the CDR3, taken from reference TRBV5-1 and TRBJ1-6): KAGVTQTPRYLIKTRGQQVTLSCSPISGHRSVSWYQQTPGQGLQFLFEYFSETQRNKGNFPGRFSGRQFSNSRSEMNVSTLELGDSALYLCASSLAAGGDSPLHFGNGTRLTVT.

This clonotype was counted only a few times. This chain joins TRBV10-2 and TRBJ2-5; 8 bases fit TRBD2. Germline CDR1 WSHSY, CDR2 SAAADI. The CDR3 runs to 15 residues. J lost 5 bases, V lost 8 bases, and 13 bases had no gene match. The CDR3 nucleotides are TGCGCCAGCGGCTTGGGGAGCGGGAGAGACGAGACCCAGTACTTC. Its translation: CASGLGSGRDETQYF.

The rearrangement uses TRBV5-6 and TRBJ2-1; 9 bases fit TRBD2. Germline V CDR1 and CDR2: SGHDT, YYEEEE. The CDR3 consists of 16 residues. The J segment lost 6 bases and the V segment lost 5 bases, leaving 12 bases of the junction unmatched. CDR3 in DNA: TGTGCCAGCAGGAAGCTCCTAGCGGGGTTGGGCAATGAGCAGTTCTTC. Protein product: CASRKLLAGLGNEQFF.

Comment on this clonotype: A much larger clone is a single base away; this may be a read error. The V and J genes are TRBV25-1 and TRBJ1-1; no clear D gene. The V and J ends lost 7 bases and 1 base respectively, with 7 bases between them. This CDR3 has 12 amino acids. Germline V gene sequence: CDR1 MGHDK, CDR2 SYGVNS. The CDR3: CASTQWNTEAFF. CDR3 DNA: TGTGCCAGCACCCAGTGGAACACTGAAGCTTTCTTT.

This rearrangement joins TRBV7-9 to TRBJ2-1; no firm D call. The germline V gene encodes CDR1 SEHNR and CDR2 FQNEAQ (reference sequence). Deletions cut 6 bases from V and 0 bases from J, with 12 bases between. This CDR3 has 15 residues. CDR3 DNA sequence: TGTGCCAGCAGGTCGGACGTCCTCTCCTACAATGAGCAGTTCTTC. Its protein is CASRSDVLSYNEQFF.

The chain recombines TRBV20-1 with TRBJ2-7; D not certain. CDR3 length: 11 residues. Germline assignment: CDR1 DFQATT and CDR2 SNEGSKA (reference sequence). Trimming removed 1 base at V and 3 bases at J, with 4 bases between. The CDR3 DNA reads as TGCAGTGCTAGAGGTCTCTACGAGCAGTACTTC. It is translated as CSARGLYEQYF.

This clonotype was counted only a few times. The gene calls are TRBV12-3 or TRBV12-4 and TRBJ2-5, with D unclear. The CDR3 extends over 14 amino acids. Trimming removed 3 bases from V and 1 base from J, with 9 bases in between. The CDR3 coding sequence is TGTGCCAGCAGTTTGTCTCCGGTCCAAGAGACCCAGTACTTC. This translates into CASSLSPVQETQYF.

The J gene is TRBJ2-1, the V gene TRBV7-6, with a weak D call TRBD1 (6 bases). Looked up from germline, CDR1 is SGHVS and CDR2 is FNYEAQ. V was pared by 1 base and J by 6 bases, with 16 bases between. The CDR3 is 16 amino acids. This CDR3 is CASSLGDTFPANEQFF. The CDR3, as DNA: TGTGCCAGCAGCTTAGGGGACACCTTCCCGGCCAATGAGCAGTTCTTC.

This clonotype was counted between two and nine times. The V call is TRBV6-1, the J call TRBJ2-5, with D uncertain. Germline lookup yields CDR1 MNHNS and CDR2 SASEGT. The CDR3 sequence is 13 residues long. V lost 8 bases to trimming and J lost 5 bases, with 15 bases between them. CDR3 protein: CASRPRRGETQYF. CDR3 nucleotide sequence: TGTGCCAGCCGCCCGAGGCGCGGTGAGACCCAGTACTTC.

This clonotype was counted only a few times. V usage is TRBV4-1 and J usage is TRBJ1-2; D may be TRBD1 (5 bases). CDR1 is MGHRA and CDR2 is YSYEKL in the germline V gene. This CDR3 is 16 amino acids long. The V and J ends lost 0 bases and 7 bases respectively, with 18 bases between them. The CDR3 loop reads CASSQDRRAGTSGYTF. DNA for the CDR3: TGCGCCAGCAGCCAAGATCGTAGGGCTGGGACCAGTGGCTACACCTTC.

The chain joins TRBV5-1 to TRBJ1-1; 9 bases map to TRBD1. Germline CDR1 is SGHRS and CDR2 is YFSETQ. J gave up 0 bases and V 4 bases, and 13 bases lay outside the gene matches. The CDR3 runs to 18 residues. CDR3 DNA sequence: TGCGCCAGCAGCCCACGCCCACCGGGACAGGGCATGAACACTGAAGCTTTCTTT. Amino acid sequence: CASSPRPPGQGMNTEAFF.

This clonotype was recorded a few times. This chain joins TRBV6-2 or TRBV6-3 and TRBJ1-1; unclear D gene. Germline V gives CDR1 MNHEY, CDR2 SVGEGT. CDR3 length: 12 amino acids. V lost 11 bases and J lost 5, with 15 bases in between. DNA for the CDR3: TGTGCCGCCGGGCGGCGTTGGACTGAAGCTTTCTTT. It encodes CAAGRRWTEAFF.

This clonotype appeared many times. The CDR3 region is CASKLERTQYF. The CDR3 DNA reads as TGTGCCAGCAAATTAGAGCGGACCCAGTACTTC. V gene TRBV2 combines with J gene TRBJ2-5; D call uncertain. Germline lookup yields CDR1 SNHLY and CDR2 FYNNEI. The CDR3 extends over 11 amino acids. The V gene lost 7 bases and the J gene lost 7 bases, with 10 bases spanning the gap.

The chain combines TRBV20-1 with TRBJ2-5; 7 nucleotides line up with TRBD2. The V gene's germline CDR1 is DFQATT and CDR2 SNEGSKA (reference sequence). This CDR3 is built from 14 residues. J gave up 1 base and V 8 bases, and 10 bases lay outside the gene matches. Here the CDR3 DNA reads TGCAGTACCAAGCGGGGTCCTTCCCAAGAGACCCAGTACTTC. Its translation: CSTKRGPSQETQYF.

This clonotype was found many times. The chain couples TRBV7-2 to TRBJ2-7; D is possibly TRBD1 or TRBD2 (5 bases each). The CDR3 has 13 residues. In germline, CDR1 is SGHTA, CDR2 FQGNSA. The V end lost 5 bases, the J end lost 3 bases, and 11 bases lay between the germline ends. The CDR3 DNA is TGTGCCAGCAGCCCGGGACGGAGCTACGAGCAGTACTTC. The encoded protein is CASSPGRSYEQYF.